What follows is one T cell receptor beta chain and its context. No antigen is known for it. The CDR3 has 13 residues. The germline gives CDR1 SQVTM, CDR2 ANQGSEA. Trimming stripped 7 bases from V and 7 bases from J, with 20 bases between. Then a second PCR, running roughly 7 to 11 cycles, was carried out with a sample-barcoded 5' primer and a J-beta primer mix. Template switching added a 12-random-nucleotide identifier to every cDNA molecule. TCRdb analysed the 5' RACE reads with MiXCR anew, one entry per CDR3 protein. The data show about 1.7 million distinct CDR3 sequences, under 30% seen once. The total RNA that was extracted per sample amounted to at least 5 micrograms. These data are taken from a study of blood T cells in healthy people across ages. Overall study results and limits: Older individuals had lower TCR beta diversity per million T cells (the decline was roughly linear).

The sequence derives from a woman aged 25 to 39 in good health. The rearrangement links TRBV29-1 to TRBJ2-7, with a tentative D call TRBD2 (6 bases). Sequencing was done on a sample of blood. CDR3 sequence reads: CSAFTGAGNEQYF. For the CDR3, the DNA is TGCAGCGCCTTTACGGGAGCGGGCAATGAGCAGTACTTC.